The clone carrying this TCR beta chain was found once. The sample belongs to a study of blood T cell repertoires in COVID-19. Overall study: Sites across the United States, Italy and Spain contributed samples from acute and convalescent COVID-19. PBMCs, B-cell-depleted T cells, or T cells were the source of the cDNA or gDNA that made up the material.

Germline V CDR1 and CDR2: LGHNA, YSLEER. The CDR3 loop spans 16 amino acids. The V gene lost 0 bases and the J gene lost 2 bases, with 14 bases spanning the gap. Authors' methods: Reference gene primers were amplified, and this amplification served to estimate nucleated cell counts. Sequencing used immunoSEQ multiplex PCR; TCRdb keeps in-frame clones, though not all of them. V and J calls and clone size are given by that table; D and trimming were obtained from the DNA. The sample holds 250,000 to 350,000 clones; approximately 90% are singletons and the top ten take 2% to 2.5%. The material sequenced was peripheral blood. This rearrangement joins TRBV4-3 to TRBJ2-7, with a weak D call TRBD2 (5 bases). This clonotype was obtained from a woman aged 50 to 60 who had recovered from COVID-19. CDR3 sequence: CASSQDVGEGTYEQYF. The CDR3 DNA reads TGCGCCAGCAGCCAAGATGTAGGTGAGGGTACCTACGAGCAGTACTTC.